This TCR beta chain was captured in a study of response to subunit inactivated influenza vaccine. Of note for this clonotype: Its antigen is as yet unknown. The germline gene is not matched at one end of the junction; a read error may be the cause.

A single record per CDR3 protein comes from TCRdb applying MiXCR to the RT-PCR reads. Among around 760,000 distinct CDR3 sequences listed, approximately 15% were seen once. This CDR3 contains 11 residues. Study-level results: New T cells are recruited in small numbers by each seasonal influenza vaccination, according to the authors' suggestion.

Source: PBMCs from blood, taken 14 to 15 days before vaccination. The clonotype comes from a man aged 50-59 years who received an inactivated influenza vaccine. This chain uses TRBV12-3 or TRBV12-4 with TRBJ2-7, with TRBD1 as a possible D gene (5 bases). Written as DNA, the CDR3 is TGTGCCAGCAGTTCAAGGGGTCCCAGCGACTTC. This encodes CASSSRGPSDF.